This record looks at one T cell receptor beta chain sequence and its context. Other DNA sequences in the same sample also yield this CDR3. The sample belongs to a study of blood T cell repertoires in COVID-19. Germline V gene lookup returns CDR1 SNHLY and CDR2 FYNNEI. The CDR3 is 13 amino acids. Trimming stripped 7 bases from V and 7 bases from J, with 11 bases between. The table came from immunoSEQ multiplex PCR; TCRdb's copy has only in-frame clones and leaves some out. Of around 300,000 clones in the sample, 85% were seen once. The chain has TRBV2 and TRBJ1-6, with a possible D match to TRBD1 (6 bases). The TCR comes from a human donor in a cohort sampled during active COVID-19. The sample consisted of peripheral blood. In DNA form, the CDR3 reads TGTGCCAGCATGGGCAGGGGAAATTCACCCCTCCACTTT. It is translated as CASMGRGNSPLHF.